The rows below give T cell receptor beta chains drawn from one sample of a study of beta chain features in type 1 diabetes. The method was immunoSEQ multiplex PCR; TCRdb's version includes in-frame clones alone and lacks a portion of them. The data contain some 360,000 clones, roughly a tenth of them seen just once; the ten biggest clones take up 0.45% to 0.65%. Sequencing input: central memory CD4+ T cells from blood. These receptor sequences come from a man aged 25-45 years with type 1 diabetes. CDR3s include the opening cysteine and the closing phenylalanine or tryptophan. D genes are given only for firm matches. Clone size, where shown, is once, few, many, or a class for clones that have expanded.

CDR3 DNA: TGTGCCAGCAGTTACCTGTCGCGGGAGGGCCTAGATACGCAGTATTTT
CDR3 protein: CASSYLSREGLDTQYF
V gene: TRBV28
D gene: TRBD2
clone size: few
J gene: TRBJ2-3

CDR3 DNA: TGTGCCAGCAGCGGACAGGACGACGGGGAGCTGTTTTTT
CDR3 protein: CASSGQDDGELFF
V gene: TRBV7-3
D gene: TRBD1
clone size: many
J gene: TRBJ2-2

CDR3 DNA: TGTGCCAGCAGCGTAGGTCACCAAGAAGCGGCGAACACCGGGGAGCTGTTTTTT
CDR3 protein: CASSVGHQEAANTGELFF
V gene: TRBV9
D gene: .
clone size: few
J gene: TRBJ2-2

CDR3 DNA: TGTGCCTGGAGGGGGAAACAGTTTGAATATGGCTACACCTTC
CDR3 protein: CAWRGKQFEYGYTF
V gene: TRBV30
D gene: .
clone size: few
J gene: TRBJ1-2

CDR3 DNA: TGTGCCTGGAGTGTTAGGAGCAGGGCGGACACTGAAGCTTTCTTT
CDR3 protein: CAWSVRSRADTEAFF
V gene: TRBV30
D gene: .
clone size: few
J gene: TRBJ1-1

CDR3 DNA: TGTGCCAGTTCCCGGATCCTCCTCGAGCAGTACTTC
CDR3 protein: CASSRILLEQYF
V gene: TRBV28
D gene: .
clone size: many
J gene: TRBJ2-7

CDR3 DNA: TGTGCCAGCAGCCCCTTGACCCTAAGGGACACTGAAGCTTTCTTT
CDR3 protein: CASSPLTLRDTEAFF
V gene: TRBV5-4
D gene: .
clone size: many
J gene: TRBJ1-1

CDR3 DNA: TGTGCCAGCAGCCACCCGACAGGGTCACGGAGCTACACCTTC
CDR3 protein: CASSHPTGSRSYTF
V gene: TRBV7-2
D gene: TRBD1
clone size: few
J gene: TRBJ1-2

CDR3 DNA: TGTGCCAGCAGCTTTGGGACTAGCGGGAGTGAGACCCAGTACTTC
CDR3 protein: CASSFGTSGSETQYF
V gene: TRBV7-8
D gene: TRBD2
clone size: many
J gene: TRBJ2-5

CDR3 DNA: TGTGCCAGCAGCTTAGGAGGGTGGGAGCAGTACTTC
CDR3 protein: CASSLGGWEQYF
V gene: TRBV11-2
D gene: .
clone size: few
J gene: TRBJ2-7

CDR3 DNA: TGCGCCAGCAGCTTGGGCGGACAGGGTCAGCAGTACTTC
CDR3 protein: CASSLGGQGQQYF
V gene: TRBV5-1
D gene: TRBD1
clone size: .
J gene: TRBJ2-7

CDR3 DNA: TGTGCCAGCAGCGACTCCCGGTGGGGCACAGATACGCAGTATTTT
CDR3 protein: CASSDSRWGTDTQYF
V gene: TRBV13
D gene: .
clone size: .
J gene: TRBJ2-3

CDR3 DNA: TGTGCCAGCAGCTTACAGGGTTATAATTCACCCCTCCACTTT
CDR3 protein: CASSLQGYNSPLHF
V gene: TRBV7-8
D gene: .
clone size: .
J gene: TRBJ1-6

CDR3 DNA: TGTGCCAGCAGTTTATGGCAGGGGAATTCACCCCTCCACTTT
CDR3 protein: CASSLWQGNSPLHF
V gene: TRBV28
D gene: .
clone size: .
J gene: TRBJ1-6

CDR3 DNA: TGTGCCAGCAGCTTAACTAGCGGGAGGGCCCACGAGCAGTACTTC
CDR3 protein: CASSLTSGRAHEQYF
V gene: TRBV7-2
D gene: TRBD2
clone size: few
J gene: TRBJ2-7

CDR3 DNA: TGTGCCAGCAGCCGTGGGGTTGGTGATCAGCCCCAGCATTTT
CDR3 protein: CASSRGVGDQPQHF
V gene: TRBV5-4
D gene: .
clone size: .
J gene: TRBJ1-5

CDR3 DNA: TGTGCCGGGGCACAGGGGTATTTCACAGATACGCAGTATTTT
CDR3 protein: CAGAQGYFTDTQYF
V gene: TRBV7-2
D gene: TRBD1
clone size: .
J gene: TRBJ2-3

CDR3 DNA: TGTGCCAGCAGCGCCAATCCCGGGACAGGGTACTCCTACGAGCAGTACTTC
CDR3 protein: CASSANPGTGYSYEQYF
V gene: TRBV7-9
D gene: TRBD1
clone size: few
J gene: TRBJ2-7

CDR3 DNA: TGCAGCGCTGGACAGGGAGTTAAGTTCTTC
CDR3 protein: CSAGQGVKFF
V gene: TRBV29-1
D gene: TRBD1
clone size: .
J gene: TRBJ2-1

CDR3 DNA: TGTGCCAGCAGTCCCCGAGCGGGAGAACGGCAGTTCTTC
CDR3 protein: CASSPRAGERQFF
V gene: TRBV28
D gene: TRBD2
clone size: many
J gene: TRBJ2-1

CDR3 DNA: TGTGCCAGCAGTCTCCGGGGGTATGGCTACACCTTC
CDR3 protein: CASSLRGYGYTF
V gene: TRBV28
D gene: .
clone size: few
J gene: TRBJ1-2

CDR3 DNA: TGTGCCATCAGTGAGTCGTTCACAGATACGCAGTATTTT
CDR3 protein: CAISESFTDTQYF
V gene: TRBV10-3
D gene: .
clone size: .
J gene: TRBJ2-3

CDR3 DNA: TGTGCCAGCAGCCCCCGGTACAATCAGCCCCAGCATTTT
CDR3 protein: CASSPRYNQPQHF
V gene: TRBV7-9
D gene: .
clone size: few
J gene: TRBJ1-5

CDR3 DNA: TGTGCCAGCTCATCGACAGGGACCCAAGAGACCCAGTACTTC
CDR3 protein: CASSSTGTQETQYF
V gene: TRBV18
D gene: TRBD1
clone size: .
J gene: TRBJ2-5

CDR3 DNA: TGTGCCAGCAGGGGGACTAGCGGAAAATACAATGAGCAGTTCTTC
CDR3 protein: CASRGTSGKYNEQFF
V gene: TRBV2
D gene: TRBD2
clone size: .
J gene: TRBJ2-1

CDR3 DNA: TGCGCCAGCGGCGAGGTAGTGGGAGAAAAACTGTTTTTT
CDR3 protein: CASGEVVGEKLFF
V gene: TRBV5-1
D gene: .
clone size: few
J gene: TRBJ1-4

CDR3 DNA: TGTGCCAGTAGTATACGGGTCGGGGGGTTAGCCAAAAACATTCAGTACTTC
CDR3 protein: CASSIRVGGLAKNIQYF
V gene: TRBV19
D gene: TRBD2
clone size: few
J gene: TRBJ2-4

CDR3 DNA: TGTGCCAGCAGTTACTCGACAGGGGGAGTGGAGACCCAGTACTTC
CDR3 protein: CASSYSTGGVETQYF
V gene: TRBV6-5
D gene: TRBD1
clone size: .
J gene: TRBJ2-5

CDR3 DNA: TGTGCCAGCTCACCCGACAGGGGTTGGGCGGAAGCTTTCTTT
CDR3 protein: CASSPDRGWAEAFF
V gene: TRBV18
D gene: TRBD1
clone size: few
J gene: TRBJ1-1

CDR3 DNA: TGTGCCAGCAGCCCTAACCCCGGGACTAGCCATGGGGAGCAGTACTTC
CDR3 protein: CASSPNPGTSHGEQYF
V gene: TRBV7-3
D gene: TRBD2
clone size: few
J gene: TRBJ2-7

CDR3 DNA: TGTGCCAGCAGCAACCCGGGACAGTCAAGCACAGATACGCAGTATTTT
CDR3 protein: CASSNPGQSSTDTQYF
V gene: TRBV21-1
D gene: .
clone size: few
J gene: TRBJ2-3

CDR3 DNA: TGTGCCAGCAGGGATGTGGACAGCATCTATGGCTACACCTTC
CDR3 protein: CASRDVDSIYGYTF
V gene: TRBV2
D gene: .
clone size: few
J gene: TRBJ1-2

CDR3 DNA: TGCGCCAGCAGCCCCGGACGTGGGTTAGGAGCCAAAAACATTCAGTACTTC
CDR3 protein: CASSPGRGLGAKNIQYF
V gene: TRBV4-1
D gene: .
clone size: .
J gene: TRBJ2-4

CDR3 DNA: TGTGCCAGCAGCGCCGGGACTAGCGGGGGGGCGAGGCAGTATTTT
CDR3 protein: CASSAGTSGGARQYF
V gene: TRBV6-5
D gene: TRBD2
clone size: .
J gene: TRBJ2-3

CDR3 DNA: TGTGCCAGCAGCGTAGAACAGGGGTTTGAGCAGTTCTTC
CDR3 protein: CASSVEQGFEQFF
V gene: TRBV9
D gene: TRBD1
clone size: few
J gene: TRBJ2-1

CDR3 DNA: TGCGCCAGCAGCCCAGTCCTAAATGAAGAGCAGTACTTC
CDR3 protein: CASSPVLNEEQYF
V gene: TRBV5-1
D gene: .
clone size: few
J gene: TRBJ2-7

CDR3 DNA: TGCGCCAGCAGCCGGACCTCTAGACACTCAGAAGAAGCTTTCTTT
CDR3 protein: CASSRTSRHSEEAFF
V gene: TRBV5-1
D gene: .
clone size: few
J gene: TRBJ1-1

CDR3 DNA: TGTGCCAGCAGCAAAGGTACAGGGGCGAAATACAATGAGCAGTTCTTC
CDR3 protein: CASSKGTGAKYNEQFF
V gene: TRBV21-1
D gene: .
clone size: few
J gene: TRBJ2-1

CDR3 DNA: TGTGCCAGCAGCTTTGATAGCGCTAGCACAGATACGCAGTATTTT
CDR3 protein: CASSFDSASTDTQYF
V gene: TRBV7-3
D gene: .
clone size: .
J gene: TRBJ2-3

CDR3 DNA: TGTGCCAGCAGCCCCTATTGGGGGACTAGCGGGAGGGCAAACATTCAGTACTTC
CDR3 protein: CASSPYWGTSGRANIQYF
V gene: TRBV4-2
D gene: TRBD2
clone size: few
J gene: TRBJ2-4

CDR3 DNA: TGTGCCAGTAGTCTATCATTGGACAAAGGCAGGGTTGTCGGCTACACCTTC
CDR3 protein: CASSLSLDKGRVVGYTF
V gene: TRBV19
D gene: .
clone size: .
J gene: TRBJ1-2

CDR3 DNA: TGCGCCAGCAGCCGTCAGGATCCGAGCAATCAGCCCCAGCATTTT
CDR3 protein: CASSRQDPSNQPQHF
V gene: TRBV5-1
D gene: .
clone size: few
J gene: TRBJ1-5

CDR3 DNA: TGTGCCAGCTCATCGGGGGTAAGGAGCAATCAGCCCCAGCATTTT
CDR3 protein: CASSSGVRSNQPQHF
V gene: TRBV27
D gene: .
clone size: few
J gene: TRBJ1-5

CDR3 DNA: TGTGCCAGCAGCCTTGTTGACAGACCCTATGGCTACACCTTC
CDR3 protein: CASSLVDRPYGYTF
V gene: TRBV28
D gene: .
clone size: once
J gene: TRBJ1-2

CDR3 DNA: TGTGCCAGCGGGGGCCAGGGTGGGAAGGCCGGGGAGCTGTTTTTT
CDR3 protein: CASGGQGGKAGELFF
V gene: TRBV25-1
D gene: .
clone size: many
J gene: TRBJ2-2

CDR3 DNA: TGTGCCAGCAGCTCACTCCGGGGTCGAAACACCATATATTTT
CDR3 protein: CASSSLRGRNTIYF
V gene: TRBV7-9
D gene: .
clone size: many
J gene: TRBJ1-3

CDR3 DNA: TGTGCCAGCAGACCACAGGGGGCGGGTGAGACCCAGTACTTC
CDR3 protein: CASRPQGAGETQYF
V gene: TRBV28
D gene: TRBD1
clone size: few
J gene: TRBJ2-5

CDR3 DNA: TGTGCCAGCAGTCTTATAACAGTGAACACTGAAGCTTTCTTT
CDR3 protein: CASSLITVNTEAFF
V gene: TRBV28
D gene: .
clone size: .
J gene: TRBJ1-1

CDR3 DNA: TGTGCCAGCAGTTCCGGGACTAGCGGGAGGATTAATGAGCAGTTCTTC
CDR3 protein: CASSSGTSGRINEQFF
V gene: TRBV28
D gene: TRBD2
clone size: .
J gene: TRBJ2-1

CDR3 DNA: TGTGCCAGCGTCTCACAGGGACAGAACACTGAAGCTTTCTTT
CDR3 protein: CASVSQGQNTEAFF
V gene: TRBV7-3
D gene: .
clone size: many
J gene: TRBJ1-1

CDR3 DNA: TGTGCCACCGCCGGGACTAGCGTATACGAGCAGTACTTC
CDR3 protein: CATAGTSVYEQYF
V gene: TRBV10-3
D gene: TRBD2
clone size: few
J gene: TRBJ2-7